Listed below are T cell receptor beta chains from one sample, sequenced in a study of blood T cell repertoires in COVID-19. Using immunoSEQ multiplex PCR, the repertoire was profiled, and TCRdb retains in-frame clones only, with some absent. The sample holds a few hundred thousand clones, 70% to 90% seen once. Material for sequencing was peripheral blood. The receptor set was obtained from a woman aged 45-65 years with COVID-19, enrolled during active disease. Each CDR3 is given with its conserved first and last residue. Fields, in order: V gene, J gene, clone size, D gene, CDR3 DNA, CDR3 protein. A D gene is named only where the DNA matches it firmly. Clone size appears in some rows only: once, few, many, or a class for an expanded clone.

>TRBV11-3|TRBJ2-7|-|-
TGTGCCAGCAGCTCAGGGTCCTACGAGCAGTACTTC
CASSSGSYEQYF
>TRBV6-2/TRBV6-3|TRBJ2-2|few|-
TGTGCCAGCAGTTCGGCATCAAGGGGCGGGGAGCTGTTTTTT
CASSSASRGGELFF
>TRBV9|TRBJ2-7|few|-
TGTGCCAGCAGCGTAGCCCCGTCTTACGAGCAGTACTTC
CASSVAPSYEQYF
>TRBV7-8|TRBJ2-3|once|TRBD2
TGTGCCAGCAGCTGGACTAGCGGGAGGAGCACAGATACGCAGTATTTT
CASSWTSGRSTDTQYF
>TRBV5-6|TRBJ1-1|-|-
TGTGCCAGCAGCTTGTGGCGGATGAACACTGAAGCTTTCTTT
CASSLWRMNTEAFF
>TRBV7-7|TRBJ2-5|-|TRBD2
TGTGCCAGCAGCCTGACTAGCGGGAGAGCGAGCGAGACCCAGTACTTC
CASSLTSGRASETQYF
>TRBV5-1|TRBJ2-5|-|-
TGCGCCAGCTTAGGACAGAGCCAAGAGACCCAGTACTTC
CASLGQSQETQYF
>TRBV27|TRBJ1-1|-|TRBD1
TGTGCCAGCATCCCGACAGGGGAGACTGAAGCTTTCTTT
CASIPTGETEAFF
>TRBV5-6|TRBJ2-5|few|TRBD2
TGTGCCAGCAGCTTGGCCGATAGCGGGAGGGTGGAGACCCAGTACTTC
CASSLADSGRVETQYF
>TRBV3-1/TRBV3-2|TRBJ2-7|-|TRBD2
TGTGCCAGCAGCCAAACGGGACTAGCGGTATACGAGCAGTACTTC
CASSQTGLAVYEQYF
>TRBV27|TRBJ1-2|-|TRBD1
TGTGCCAGCAGTTTATCGGGGACAGTCTATGGCTACACCTTC
CASSLSGTVYGYTF
>TRBV7-2|TRBJ2-7|-|-
TGTGCCAGCAGCCCTAGCCGGAATTCCTACGAGCAGTACTTC
CASSPSRNSYEQYF
>TRBV6-5|TRBJ2-7|few|TRBD1
TGTGCCAGCAGAGGACAGGGGGCAAGGTACGAGCAGTACTTC
CASRGQGARYEQYF
>TRBV3-1/TRBV3-2|TRBJ1-3|once|-
TGTGCCAGCAGCCCGAGACGGGTCTCTGGAAACACCATATATTTT
CASSPRRVSGNTIYF
>TRBV19|TRBJ2-5|once|TRBD2
TGTGCCAGTAGTGTCGGGACTAGCGGGAGGTCCCAGGAGACCCAGTACTTC
CASSVGTSGRSQETQYF
>TRBV13|TRBJ2-5|-|TRBD2
TGTGCCAGCAGCACAATAGCGGGAGGGCGAGAGACCCAGTACTTC
CASSTIAGGRETQYF
>TRBV7-8|TRBJ2-2|-|TRBD1
TGTGCCAGCAGCTACCGGGACAGGGGATTGAGCACCGGGGAGCTGTTTTTT
CASSYRDRGLSTGELFF
>TRBV6-5|TRBJ1-6|once|TRBD1
TGTGCCAGCACGAGGGGGCTACGGGATTCACCCCTCCACTTT
CASTRGLRDSPLHF
>TRBV5-1|TRBJ2-7|-|TRBD2
TGCGCCAGCAGCTTGGAGAACTTCGCTAGCGGGAGGGCTTACGAGCAGTACTTC
CASSLENFASGRAYEQYF
>TRBV4-1|TRBJ1-2|-|-
TGCGCCAGCAGCCACATTGGGGGCGGAGGCTATGGCTACACCTTC
CASSHIGGGGYGYTF
>TRBV27|TRBJ2-7|-|-
TGTGCCAGCAGTCCCCGGCAGGGCCCCTACGAGCAGTACTTC
CASSPRQGPYEQYF
>TRBV10-2|TRBJ2-2|-|-
TGCGCCAGCTCGGGACTCTCAGGCGGGGAGCTGTTTTTT
CASSGLSGGELFF
>TRBV7-2|TRBJ2-7|-|TRBD2
TGTGCCAGCAGCTTACCTGCGGGAGGGTTTGAGCAGTACTTC
CASSLPAGGFEQYF
>TRBV6-1|TRBJ2-7|-|-
TGTGCCAGCAGTGACGTTGCCGGGACTGCCTACGAGCAGTACTTC
CASSDVAGTAYEQYF
>TRBV5-1|TRBJ1-1|once|-
TGCGCCAGCAGCTTGCCGGGGGAGAACACTGAAGCTTTCTTT
CASSLPGENTEAFF
>TRBV11-2|TRBJ2-1|-|TRBD2
TGTGCCAGCAGCTTAGATACTAGCGGGAACTACAATGAGCAGTTCTTC
CASSLDTSGNYNEQFF
>TRBV9|TRBJ1-1|-|-
TGTGCCAGCAGCGTAGTCCAGGGGCTCCTTGGGGCTGAAGCTTTCTTT
CASSVVQGLLGAEAFF
>TRBV10-1|TRBJ1-4|-|-
TGCGCCAGCAGACCCGGACAGATGAGACGGCCGAATGAAAAACTGTTTTTT
CASRPGQMRRPNEKLFF
>TRBV4-1|TRBJ2-3|-|TRBD2
TGCGCCAGCAGCCTCCCGACTAGCGGGAGTAAGGATACGCAGTATTTT
CASSLPTSGSKDTQYF
>TRBV7-9|TRBJ1-5|-|-
TGTGCCAGCAGCTTGGGGACACTGAATCAGCCCCAGCATTTT
CASSLGTLNQPQHF
>TRBV5-1|TRBJ1-6|-|TRBD1
TGCGCCAGCAAGCGAGGGGGCTCGGATTCACCCCTCCACTTT
CASKRGGSDSPLHF
>TRBV5-4|TRBJ2-5|-|TRBD1
TGTGCCAGCGGGGGACAGGAGGGCGAGACCCAGTACTTC
CASGGQEGETQYF
>TRBV19|TRBJ1-2|-|-
TGTGCCAGTAGTCCGTCCCTACCCTATGGCTACACCTTC
CASSPSLPYGYTF
>TRBV2|TRBJ2-3|-|-
TGTGCCAGCAGGAAGGTGTGGGGGGACAGCACAGATACGCAGTATTTT
CASRKVWGDSTDTQYF
>TRBV11-3|TRBJ2-1|-|TRBD2
TGTGCCAGCAGCGGGACTACCTTGGTTGGGGAGCAGTTCTTC
CASSGTTLVGEQFF
>TRBV18|TRBJ1-1|-|TRBD1
TGTGCCAGCTCACCTGACAGGGTCTTCACTGAAGCTTTCTTT
CASSPDRVFTEAFF
>TRBV6-2/TRBV6-3|TRBJ1-1|once|-
TGTGCCAGCAGTTATAATCGCGCTGCTGAAGCTTTCTTT
CASSYNRAAEAFF
>TRBV4-1|TRBJ2-4|-|-
TGCGCCAGCAGAGGGGGACCGAAAAACATTCAGTACTTC
CASRGGPKNIQYF
>TRBV6-5|TRBJ1-4|-|-
TGTGCCAGCAGTTACTCAGACGCCGGGGGAAAACTGTTTTTT
CASSYSDAGGKLFF
>TRBV5-1|TRBJ1-4|-|-
TGCGCCAGCACCCCCGGGTCAACTAATGAAAAACTGTTTTTT
CASTPGSTNEKLFF
>TRBV3-1/TRBV3-2|TRBJ2-1|once|TRBD2
TGTGCCAGCAGCCCTCAGACTAGCGGGAGGGGTAATGAGCAGTTCTTC
CASSPQTSGRGNEQFF
>TRBV3-1/TRBV3-2|TRBJ2-7|-|TRBD2
TGTGCCAGCAGCCAGGCTAGCGGGAGTAGTTACGAGCAGTACTTC
CASSQASGSSYEQYF
>TRBV28|TRBJ1-1|-|-
TGTGCCAGCAGTTGGCTGAACACTGAAGCTTTCTTT
CASSWLNTEAFF
>TRBV19|TRBJ1-5|once|-
TGTGCCAGTAGTGTAGACGGGTTCAATCAGCCCCAGCATTTT
CASSVDGFNQPQHF
>TRBV30|TRBJ2-3|-|-
TGTGCCTGGAGGCGAAACCTGATAACAGATACGCAGTATTTT
CAWRRNLITDTQYF
>TRBV18|TRBJ1-2|-|-
TGTGCCAGCTCACCTCCAGGTGCAAACTATGGCTACACCTTC
CASSPPGANYGYTF
>TRBV11-3|TRBJ1-1|-|TRBD1
TGTGCCAGCAGCCGGGGACAGGGGTATGGCACTGAAGCTTTCTTT
CASSRGQGYGTEAFF
>TRBV7-8|TRBJ2-1|-|TRBD2
TGTGCCAGCAGCTTATTGCAGGCGAGGGGTCGGCTAGCGGGCAATGAGCAGTTCTTC
CASSLLQARGRLAGNEQFF
>TRBV5-1|TRBJ1-2|-|-
TGCGCCAGCAGCTTGGCGGCAGGGGTCAACTATGGCTACACCTTC
CASSLAAGVNYGYTF
>TRBV7-7|TRBJ2-1|-|-
TGTGCTAGCAGCTTATGGGCCGGCGAGACCGGCAATGAGCAGTTCTTC
CASSLWAGETGNEQFF
>TRBV5-6|TRBJ1-2|few|-
TGTGCCAGCAGCCTTAGACAGAGCTATGGCTACACCTTC
CASSLRQSYGYTF
>TRBV6-5|TRBJ2-7|-|-
TGTGCCAGCCAGACGTTCCGGACACCACCCTACGAGCAGTACTTC
CASQTFRTPPYEQYF
>TRBV29-1|TRBJ1-1|-|TRBD1
TGCAGCGTTCACAGGGGTACTGAAGCTTTCTTT
CSVHRGTEAFF
>TRBV6-1|TRBJ1-3|-|-
TGTGCCAGCAGTGAAGAGGAGTCCCCTAGAGGAAACACCATATATTTT
CASSEEESPRGNTIYF
>TRBV19|TRBJ2-3|-|TRBD2
TGTGCCAGTAGGTTGACTAGCGTAGATACGCAGTATTTT
CASRLTSVDTQYF
>TRBV15|TRBJ1-5|-|-
TGTGCCACCAGCAGAGATCCGATCGGGACACGGACAGATCAGCCCCAGCATTTT
CATSRDPIGTRTDQPQHF
>TRBV29-1|TRBJ2-1|-|TRBD1
TGCAGCGTTCGGGACAGGGGGGGCAATGAGCAGTTCTTC
CSVRDRGGNEQFF